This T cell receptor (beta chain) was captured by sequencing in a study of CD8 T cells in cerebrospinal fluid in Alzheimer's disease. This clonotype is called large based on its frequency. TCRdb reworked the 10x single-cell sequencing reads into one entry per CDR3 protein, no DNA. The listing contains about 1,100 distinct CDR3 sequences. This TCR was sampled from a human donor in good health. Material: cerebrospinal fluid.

The CDR3 reads CASKDGSYNSPLHF. The chain links TRBV28 to TRBJ1-6. Germline CDR1 MDHEN, CDR2 SYDVKM. The CDR3 length is 14 residues.